This TCR beta chain was sequenced for a study of T cell responses to AZD1222 COVID-19 vaccine. Broader study findings: The repertoires were collected only after the peak T cell response. Regions 160-218 and 743-854 held dominance among vaccine-associated CD4 TCRs, which spanned spike.

The CDR3 is made up of 13 amino acids. Between the trimmed V and J ends, which lost 6 bases and 4 bases, there was a span of 10 bases. The germline gives CDR1 SNHLY, CDR2 FYNNEI. Sequencing was performed with immunoSEQ multiplex PCR; in TCRdb, only in-frame clones are kept and a portion is missing. The sample shows more than 100,000 clones, 75% to 95% of them seen only once. On this clone: Its antigen remains unknown.

This sample comprised peripheral blood, obtained 28 days after the second AZD1222 dose. V usage is TRBV2 and J usage is TRBJ1-3; D gene ambiguous. This receptor was taken from an adult who received the AZD1222 COVID-19 vaccine. Here the CDR3 reads CASRDGEGNTIYF. CDR3 DNA: TGTGCCAGCAGGGACGGTGAGGGAAACACCATATATTTT.